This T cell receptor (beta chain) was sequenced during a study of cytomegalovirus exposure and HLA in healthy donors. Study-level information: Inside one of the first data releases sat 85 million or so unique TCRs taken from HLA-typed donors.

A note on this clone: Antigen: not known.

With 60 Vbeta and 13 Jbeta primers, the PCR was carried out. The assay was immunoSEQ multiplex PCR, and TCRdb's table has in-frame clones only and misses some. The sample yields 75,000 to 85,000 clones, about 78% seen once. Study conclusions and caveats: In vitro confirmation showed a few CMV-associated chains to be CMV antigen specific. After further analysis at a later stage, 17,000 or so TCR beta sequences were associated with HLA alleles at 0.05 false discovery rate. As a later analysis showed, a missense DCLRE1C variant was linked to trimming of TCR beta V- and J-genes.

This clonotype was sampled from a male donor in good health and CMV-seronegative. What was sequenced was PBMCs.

The CDR3 DNA is TGCGCCAGCAGCTTTGGGACTCGAGAGTACCAAGAGACCCAGTACTTC. Translated, it gives CASSFGTREYQETQYF. The gene calls are TRBV5-1 and TRBJ2-5; possibly TRBD2 for D (6 bases). V lost 2 bases to trimming and J lost 0 bases, with 14 bases between them. Germline CDR1 and CDR2: SGHRS and YFSETQ. The CDR3 has 16 residues.